This T cell receptor beta chain was captured in a study of cytomegalovirus exposure and HLA in healthy donors. Study overall: Earlier, 200 million or so T cells were analyzed, and about 120 million unique TCR beta sequences were found among them. General observations from the study: Reports showed the classifier diagnosing cytomegalovirus status with high specificity and sensitivity.

The CDR3 has 13 amino acids. Per germline, CDR1 SGHAT and CDR2 FQNNGV. Deletions cut 4 bases from V and 4 bases from J, with 10 bases between. PCR involved 60 Vbeta and 13 Jbeta primers. Here immunoSEQ multiplex PCR was the method, and the copy in TCRdb shows in-frame clones only, minus some. The table includes 100,000 to 120,000 clones, under 85% detected once. Points on this clone: Its antigen remains unidentified.

The chain joins TRBV11-2 to TRBJ1-2; D uncertain. Material: PBMCs. The receptor was isolated from a man younger than 30 in good health and CMV-seronegative. The CDR3 protein is CASSSVGLYGYTF. The CDR3 DNA sequence: TGTGCCAGCAGCTCAGTGGGCCTCTATGGCTACACCTTC.